The 15 T cell receptor beta chains below come from one sample, sequenced in a study of blood T cell repertoires in COVID-19. The method was immunoSEQ multiplex PCR; TCRdb's version includes in-frame clones alone and lacks a portion of them. The sample includes 350,000 to 400,000 clones, about 88% seen only once; the top ten take around 1.2%. Sequenced sample: PBMCs or T cells enriched from blood (not recorded which). The receptors originated from a woman under 30 who had recovered from COVID-19.

The CDR3 region has the DNA TGTGCCAGCAGTTTGTCCCCCGTTGTCAAGGGGCACACAGATACGCAGTATTTT. Translated: CASSLSPVVKGHTDTQYF. J is TRBJ2-3 and V is TRBV28; TRBD1 is a possible D gene (5 bases). V lost 3 bases and J 2 bases, leaving 21 bases between the germline ends. This CDR3 comprises 18 residues. Germline CDR1 is MDHEN and CDR2 is SYDVKM. Using reference TRBV28 and TRBJ2-3 for the parts outside the CDR3, the full variable domain is DVKVTQSSRYLVKRTGEKVFLECVQDMDHENMFWYRQDPGLGLRLIYFSYDVKMKEKGDIPEGYSVSREKKERFSLILESASTNQTSMYLCASSLSPVVKGHTDTQYFGPGTRLTVL.

This clone was counted a few times. V and J are TRBV4-2 and TRBJ1-5, with no clear D. Trimming removed 0 bases at V and 0 bases at J, with 9 bases between. Germline V gene lookup returns CDR1 LGHNA and CDR2 YNFKEQ. The CDR3 has 16 amino acids. CDR3 coding DNA: TGTGCCAGCAGCCAAGAGTTGGCCAATAGCAATCAGCCCCAGCATTTT. The encoded protein is CASSQELANSNQPQHF.

The chain is built from TRBV29-1 and TRBJ2-5; D gene unclear. Germline V gives CDR1 SQVTM, CDR2 ANQGSEA. The ends were cut back, 7 bases at V and 2 bases at J, with 14 bases in the middle. This CDR3 region has 13 residues. The CDR3 protein is CSASTPIQETQYF. The CDR3 nucleotides read TGCAGCGCCTCGACTCCAATTCAAGAGACCCAGTACTTC.

CDR3 sequence: CASSRTGPGGYTF. CDR3 bases: TGTGCCAGCAGTCGGACAGGCCCTGGGGGCTACACCTTC. The chain is built from TRBV6-2 or TRBV6-3 and TRBJ1-2; 7 bases match TRBD1. Germline trimming cut 5 bases from V and 8 bases from J; bases unmatched to any gene: 8. CDR3 size: 13 residues. Germline lookup yields CDR1 MNHEY and CDR2 SVGEGT.

This clone was seen just once. V is TRBV4-1 and J is TRBJ2-5; 7 nucleotides align to TRBD2. Trimming at V came to 0 bases and at J to 3 bases, leaving 4 bases not matched to a gene. The length of the CDR3 is 15 residues. In germline, CDR1 is MGHRA, CDR2 YSYEKL. The CDR3 region is CASSQDFSGKETQYF. In nucleotides, the CDR3 is TGCGCCAGCAGCCAAGATTTCAGCGGGAAAGAGACCCAGTACTTC.

This chain connects TRBV6-4 to TRBJ1-1; D is perhaps TRBD1 (5 bases). The germline gives CDR1 MRHNA, CDR2 SNTAGT. The CDR3 totals 13 residues. V was trimmed by 5 bases and J by 0 bases, leaving 7 bases between them. Written as DNA, the CDR3 is TGTGCCAGCAGTCGACAGCTGAACACTGAAGCTTTCTTT. It is translated as CASSRQLNTEAFF.

The rearrangement joins TRBV5-4 to TRBJ2-6; TRBD1 agrees at 8 bases. The germline V gene has CDR1 SGHNT and CDR2 YYREEE (reference sequence). The ends lost 3 bases at V and 2 bases at J; junction bases unmatched: 4. The length of the CDR3 is 16 residues. The CDR3 is CASSSGGAPGANVLTF. CDR3 bases: TGTGCCAGCAGCTCAGGGGGCGCCCCTGGGGCCAACGTCCTGACTTTC.

The V and J genes are TRBV27 and TRBJ2-5; D might be TRBD2 (6 bases). From germline, CDR1 is MNHEY and CDR2 SMNVEV (reference sequence). The CDR3 has 13 residues. V was cut by 5 bases and J by 4 bases, with 11 bases left in between. This CDR3 reads CASSLLEGETQYF. The CDR3 bases are TGTGCCAGCAGTCTCCTGGAGGGAGAGACCCAGTACTTC.

The J gene is TRBJ2-5, the V gene TRBV11-2; TRBD1 might be the D (6 bases). CDR1 and CDR2 (germline): SGHAT, FQNNGV. The CDR3 consists of 14 residues. V lost 5 bases to trimming and J lost 5 bases, with 15 bases between them. The CDR3: CASSPQGLRETQYF. The CDR3 DNA reads as TGTGCCAGCAGCCCACAGGGTTTACGGGAGACCCAGTACTTC.

The chain carries TRBV19 and TRBJ1-6; D is undetermined. CDR1 is LNHDA and CDR2 is SQIVND in the germline V gene (reference sequence). There are 17 residues in the CDR3. V was clipped by 1 base and J by 7 bases, with 17 bases between them. The CDR3 DNA follows: TGTGCCAGTAGTATAGCGGAACGCCTCACTAAGAATTCACCCCTCCACTTT. It yields the protein CASSIAERLTKNSPLHF. Full variable domain (missing parts from reference TRBV19 and TRBJ1-6): DGGITQSPKYLFRKEGQNVTLSCEQNLNHDAMYWYRQDPGQGLRLIYYSQIVNDFQKGDIAEGYSVSREKKESFPLTVTSAQKNPTAFYLCASSIAERLTKNSPLHFGNGTRLTVT.

The rearrangement links TRBV7-9 to TRBJ1-4, with unresolved D. CDR1 and CDR2 from the germline V gene are SEHNR and FQNEAQ (reference sequence). Trimming pared 7 bases from V and 7 bases from J, leaving 13 bases between. CDR3 length: 13 residues. CDR3 bases: TGTGCCAGCATGCCGACAAGCGGTGAAAAACTGTTTTTT. Translating gives CASMPTSGEKLFF.

The rearrangement uses TRBV6-5 and TRBJ1-2; D not certain. There are 15 residues in the CDR3. Germline V gives CDR1 MNHEY, CDR2 SVGAGI. The V gene lost 0 bases and the J gene lost 0 bases, with 8 bases spanning the gap. The CDR3 nucleotides read TGTGCCAGCAGTTACTCGGCAGGAACTAACTATGGCTACACCTTC. It specifies CASSYSAGTNYGYTF.

This clone has a single count. The chain has TRBV19 and TRBJ1-4, with D perhaps matching TRBD1 (5 bases). The CDR3 totals 16 residues. Trimming removed 3 bases at V and 10 bases at J, with 21 bases between. The V gene's germline CDR1 is LNHDA and CDR2 SQIVND (reference sequence). The CDR3, as DNA: TGTGCCAGTAGTATCGGTTCGGCGGGGGAGAGCGGAAAACTGTTTTTT. This codes for CASSIGSAGESGKLFF.

J is TRBJ1-2 and V is TRBV12-3 or TRBV12-4; D not resolved. This CDR3 is 13 amino acids long. V lost 3 bases, J lost 4 bases, and 9 bases lay in between. The CDR3 nucleotides are TGTGCCAGCAGTTTGTCCAGACTCTATGGCTACACCTTC. Amino acids: CASSLSRLYGYTF.

CDR3 DNA: TGCAGCGTGGGACAGGGGGCCGGGGAGCTGTTTTTT. This sequence encodes CSVGQGAGELFF. The gene calls are TRBV29-1 and TRBJ2-2; 11 bases agree with TRBD1. Germline lookup yields CDR1 SQVTM and CDR2 ANQGSEA. J gave up 6 bases and V 6 bases, and 0 bases lay outside the gene matches. The CDR3 runs 12 residues.